Described below is a single TCR beta chain sequence and its context. Germline CDR1 and CDR2: MNHEY and SVGAGI. This CDR3 contains 15 residues. The V segment lost 6 bases and the J segment 5 bases; nucleotides outside the gene matches: 10. This entry belongs to a study of T cell changes during pregnancy in multiple sclerosis. Generated by immunoSEQ multiplex PCR, the TCRdb table keeps only in-frame clones and is missing some. The profile shows around 100,000 clones, 80% to 95% of them singletons. The material sequenced was peripheral blood, taken after pregnancy. This sequence was found in a female donor with multiple sclerosis, enrolled in a pregnancy study. The rearrangement joins TRBV6-5 to TRBJ2-5; 9 bases align to TRBD1. CDR3 in amino acids: CASRNEDRGGETQYF. The CDR3 DNA follows: TGTGCCAGCAGGAACGAGGACAGGGGAGGCGAGACCCAGTACTTC.